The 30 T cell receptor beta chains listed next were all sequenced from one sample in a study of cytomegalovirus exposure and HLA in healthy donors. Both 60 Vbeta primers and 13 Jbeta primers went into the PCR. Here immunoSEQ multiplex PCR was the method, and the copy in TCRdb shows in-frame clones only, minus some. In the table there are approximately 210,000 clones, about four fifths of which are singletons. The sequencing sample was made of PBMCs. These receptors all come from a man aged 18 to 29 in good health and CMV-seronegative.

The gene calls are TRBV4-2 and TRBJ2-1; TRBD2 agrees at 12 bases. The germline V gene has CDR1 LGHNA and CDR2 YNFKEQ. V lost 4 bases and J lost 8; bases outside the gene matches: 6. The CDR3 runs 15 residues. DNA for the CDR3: TGTGCCAGCAGCCTCCGACTAGCGGGAGTCTATGAGCAGTTCTTC. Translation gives CASSLRLAGVYEQFF.

CDR3 loop: CASSPRDSGETQYF. The DNA for the CDR3 is TGCGCCAGCAGCCCCCGGGACAGTGGTGAGACCCAGTACTTC. The gene calls are TRBV5-1 and TRBJ2-5; 7 bases align to TRBD1. CDR3 length: 14 amino acids. V trimming: 4 bases; J trimming: 5 bases; junction bases outside the gene matches: 8. CDR1 SGHRS and CDR2 YFSETQ come from the germline V gene.

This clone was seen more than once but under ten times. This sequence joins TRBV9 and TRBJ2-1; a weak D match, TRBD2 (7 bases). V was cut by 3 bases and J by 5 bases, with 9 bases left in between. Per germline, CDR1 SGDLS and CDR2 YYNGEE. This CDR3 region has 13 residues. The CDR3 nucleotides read TGTGCCAGCAGCGACGGGGGGCACAATGAGCAGTTCTTC. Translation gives CASSDGGHNEQFF.

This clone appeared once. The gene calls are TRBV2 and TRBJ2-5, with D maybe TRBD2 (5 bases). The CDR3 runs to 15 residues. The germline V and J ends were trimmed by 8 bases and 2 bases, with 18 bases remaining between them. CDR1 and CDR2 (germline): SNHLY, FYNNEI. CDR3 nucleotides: TGTGCCAGCTATCTTCCCGGGGATCGTCAAGAGACCCAGTACTTC. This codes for CASYLPGDRQETQYF.

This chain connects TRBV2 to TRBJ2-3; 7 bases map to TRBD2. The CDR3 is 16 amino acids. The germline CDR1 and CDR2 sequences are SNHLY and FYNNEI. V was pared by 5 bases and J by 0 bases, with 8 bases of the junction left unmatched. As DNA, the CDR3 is TGTGCCAGCAGTTACGAGCGGGGTCCTAGCACAGATACGCAGTATTTT. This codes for CASSYERGPSTDTQYF.

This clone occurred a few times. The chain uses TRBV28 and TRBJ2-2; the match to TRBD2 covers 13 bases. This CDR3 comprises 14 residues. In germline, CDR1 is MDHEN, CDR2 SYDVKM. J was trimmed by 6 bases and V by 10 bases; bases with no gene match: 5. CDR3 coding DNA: TGTGCCACCAGACTAGCGGGAGGATCCGGGGAGCTGTTTTTT. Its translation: CATRLAGGSGELFF.

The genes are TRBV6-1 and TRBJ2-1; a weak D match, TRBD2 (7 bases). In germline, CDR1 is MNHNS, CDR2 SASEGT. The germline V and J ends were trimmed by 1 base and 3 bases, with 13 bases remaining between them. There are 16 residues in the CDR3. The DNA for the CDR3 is TGTGCCAGCAGTGAAGTGGGGGGGGGCCACTACAATGAGCAGTTCTTC. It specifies CASSEVGGGHYNEQFF.

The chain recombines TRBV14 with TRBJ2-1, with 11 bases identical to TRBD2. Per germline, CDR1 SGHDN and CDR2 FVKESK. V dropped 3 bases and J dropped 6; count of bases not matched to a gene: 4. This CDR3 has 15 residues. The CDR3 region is CASSQRLAGSNEQFF. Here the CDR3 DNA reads TGTGCCAGCAGCCAGCGACTAGCGGGATCCAATGAGCAGTTCTTC.

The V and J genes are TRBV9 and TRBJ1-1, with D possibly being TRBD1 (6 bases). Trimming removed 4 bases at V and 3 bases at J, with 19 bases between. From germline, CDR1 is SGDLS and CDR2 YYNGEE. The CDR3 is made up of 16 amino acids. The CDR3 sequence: CASSPSAGARDTEAFF. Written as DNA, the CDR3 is TGTGCCAGCAGCCCTTCAGCAGGGGCGCGGGACACTGAAGCTTTCTTT.

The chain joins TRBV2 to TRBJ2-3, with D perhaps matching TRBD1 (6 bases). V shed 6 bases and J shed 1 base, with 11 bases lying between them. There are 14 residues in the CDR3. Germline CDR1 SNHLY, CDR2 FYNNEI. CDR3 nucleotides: TGTGCCAGCAGCCGGGACATCGGCACAGATACGCAGTATTTT. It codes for CASSRDIGTDTQYF.

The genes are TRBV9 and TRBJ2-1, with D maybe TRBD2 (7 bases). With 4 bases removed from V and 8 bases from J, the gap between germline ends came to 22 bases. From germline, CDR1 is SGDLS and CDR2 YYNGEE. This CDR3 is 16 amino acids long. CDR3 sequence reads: CASSPPVGGGRDEQFF. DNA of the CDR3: TGTGCCAGCAGCCCCCCCGTGGGGGGGGGCCGGGATGAGCAGTTCTTC.

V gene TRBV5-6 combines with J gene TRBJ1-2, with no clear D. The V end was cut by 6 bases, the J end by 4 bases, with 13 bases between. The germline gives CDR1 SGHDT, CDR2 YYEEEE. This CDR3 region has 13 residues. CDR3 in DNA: TGTGCCAGCACCCGGGTAGGCGCCTATGGCTACACCTTC. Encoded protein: CASTRVGAYGYTF.

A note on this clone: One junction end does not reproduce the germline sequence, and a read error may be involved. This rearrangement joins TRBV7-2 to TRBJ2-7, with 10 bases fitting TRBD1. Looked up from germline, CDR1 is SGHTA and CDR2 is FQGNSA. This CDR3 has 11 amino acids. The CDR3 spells CASSQGQGRNF. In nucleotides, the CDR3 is TGTGCCAGCAGTCAGGGACAGGGGAGGAACTTC.

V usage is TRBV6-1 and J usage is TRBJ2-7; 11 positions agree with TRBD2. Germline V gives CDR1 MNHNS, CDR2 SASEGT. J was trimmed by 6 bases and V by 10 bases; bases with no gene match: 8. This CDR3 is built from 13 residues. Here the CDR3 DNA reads TGTGCCACCCGGACTAGCGGGCACGGCGAGCAGTACTTC. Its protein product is CATRTSGHGEQYF.

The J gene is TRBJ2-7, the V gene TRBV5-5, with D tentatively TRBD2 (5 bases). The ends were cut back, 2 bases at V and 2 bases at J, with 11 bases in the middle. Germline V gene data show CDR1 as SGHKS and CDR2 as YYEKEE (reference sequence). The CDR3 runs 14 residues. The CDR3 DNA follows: TGTGCCAGCAGCTTAGTCCCGGGGACCTACGAGCAGTACTTC. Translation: CASSLVPGTYEQYF.

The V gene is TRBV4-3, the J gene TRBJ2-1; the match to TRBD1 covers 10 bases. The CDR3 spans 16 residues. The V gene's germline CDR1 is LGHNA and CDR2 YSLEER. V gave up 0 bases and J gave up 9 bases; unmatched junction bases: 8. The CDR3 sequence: CASSQDLTGGSSEQFF. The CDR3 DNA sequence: TGCGCCAGCAGCCAAGACCTGACAGGGGGCTCTTCTGAGCAGTTCTTC.

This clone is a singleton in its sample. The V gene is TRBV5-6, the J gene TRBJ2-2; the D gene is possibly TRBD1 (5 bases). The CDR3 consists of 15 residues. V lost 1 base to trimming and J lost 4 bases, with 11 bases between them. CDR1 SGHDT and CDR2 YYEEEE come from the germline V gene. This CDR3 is CASSLMGPITGELFF. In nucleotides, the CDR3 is TGTGCCAGCAGCTTGATGGGGCCTATCACCGGGGAGCTGTTTTTT.

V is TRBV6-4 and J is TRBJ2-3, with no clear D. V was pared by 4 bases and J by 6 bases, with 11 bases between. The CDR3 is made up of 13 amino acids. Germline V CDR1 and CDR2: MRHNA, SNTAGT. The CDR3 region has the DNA TGTGCCAGCAGTGTCCGGCAGAGGGATACGCAGTATTTT. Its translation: CASSVRQRDTQYF.

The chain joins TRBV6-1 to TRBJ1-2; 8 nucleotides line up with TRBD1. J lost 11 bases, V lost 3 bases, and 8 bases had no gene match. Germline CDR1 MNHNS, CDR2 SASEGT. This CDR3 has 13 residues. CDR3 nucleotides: TGTGCCAGCAGTGATGACAGGGGAAGAGGTTACACCTTC. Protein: CASSDDRGRGYTF.

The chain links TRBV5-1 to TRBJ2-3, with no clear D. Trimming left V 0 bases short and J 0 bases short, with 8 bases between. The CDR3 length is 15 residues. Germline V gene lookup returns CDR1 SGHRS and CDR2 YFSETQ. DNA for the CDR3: TGCGCCAGCAGCTTGGGTTGGCAGAGCACAGATACGCAGTATTTT. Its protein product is CASSLGWQSTDTQYF.

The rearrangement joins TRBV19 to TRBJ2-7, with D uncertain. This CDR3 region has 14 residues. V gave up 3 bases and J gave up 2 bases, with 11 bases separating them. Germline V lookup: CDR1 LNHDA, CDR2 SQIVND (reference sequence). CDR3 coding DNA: TGTGCCAGTAGTATCGGGTCCAGTGCCTACGAGCAGTACTTC. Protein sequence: CASSIGSSAYEQYF.

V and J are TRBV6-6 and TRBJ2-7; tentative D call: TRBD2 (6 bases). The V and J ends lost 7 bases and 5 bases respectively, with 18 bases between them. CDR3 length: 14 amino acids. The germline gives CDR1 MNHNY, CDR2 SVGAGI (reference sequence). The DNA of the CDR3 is TGTGCCAGCACCTATATGGGGGGAGGCCACGAGCAGTACTTC. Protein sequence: CASTYMGGGHEQYF.

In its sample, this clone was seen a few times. The CDR3 DNA is TGTGCCAGCAGCCCCTCTAGCGGGAGTGGAGAGACCCAGTACTTC. Protein sequence: CASSPSSGSGETQYF. The genes are TRBV11-3 and TRBJ2-5; TRBD2 aligns across 10 bases. The length of the CDR3 is 15 residues. Germline V gene sequence: CDR1 SGHNT, CDR2 YENEEA. The J segment lost 4 bases and the V segment lost 5 bases, leaving 7 bases of the junction unmatched.

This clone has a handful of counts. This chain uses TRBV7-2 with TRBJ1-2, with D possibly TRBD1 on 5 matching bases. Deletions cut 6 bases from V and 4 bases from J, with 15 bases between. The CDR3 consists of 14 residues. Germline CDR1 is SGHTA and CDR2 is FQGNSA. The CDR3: CASSFGGDGYGYTF. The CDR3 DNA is TGTGCCAGCAGTTTCGGGGGGGACGGCTATGGCTACACCTTC.

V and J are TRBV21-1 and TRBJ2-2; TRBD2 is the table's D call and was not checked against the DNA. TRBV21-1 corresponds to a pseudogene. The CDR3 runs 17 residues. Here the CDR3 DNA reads TGTGCCAGCAACAAGCCTCTGGGACTAGCGGTCACCGGGGAGCTGTTTTTT. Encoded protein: CASNKPLGLAVTGELFF.

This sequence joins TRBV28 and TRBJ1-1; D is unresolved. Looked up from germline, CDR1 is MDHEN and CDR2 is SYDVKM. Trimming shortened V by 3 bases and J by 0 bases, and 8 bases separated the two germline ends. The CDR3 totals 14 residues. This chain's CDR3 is CASSFPGLNTEAFF. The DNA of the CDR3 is TGTGCCAGCAGTTTTCCCGGTTTGAACACTGAAGCTTTCTTT.

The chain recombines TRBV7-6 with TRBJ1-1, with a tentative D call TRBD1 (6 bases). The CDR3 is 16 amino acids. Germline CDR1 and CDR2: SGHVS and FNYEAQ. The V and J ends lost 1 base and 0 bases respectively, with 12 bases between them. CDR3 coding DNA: TGTGCCAGCAGCTTAGGGATGGGGGGGCTGAACACTGAAGCTTTCTTT. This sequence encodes CASSLGMGGLNTEAFF.

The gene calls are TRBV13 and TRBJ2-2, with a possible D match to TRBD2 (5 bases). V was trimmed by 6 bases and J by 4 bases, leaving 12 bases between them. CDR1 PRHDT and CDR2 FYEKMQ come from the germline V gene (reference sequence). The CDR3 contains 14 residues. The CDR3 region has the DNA TGTGCCAGCAGGATCGGAGGCTTCACCGGGGAGCTGTTTTTT. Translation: CASRIGGFTGELFF. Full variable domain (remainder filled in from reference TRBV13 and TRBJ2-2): AAGVIQSPRHLIKEKRETATLKCYPIPRHDTVYWYQQGPGQDPQFLISFYEKMQSDKGSIPDRFSAQQFSDYHSELNMSSLELGDSALYFCASRIGGFTGELFFGEGSRLTVL.

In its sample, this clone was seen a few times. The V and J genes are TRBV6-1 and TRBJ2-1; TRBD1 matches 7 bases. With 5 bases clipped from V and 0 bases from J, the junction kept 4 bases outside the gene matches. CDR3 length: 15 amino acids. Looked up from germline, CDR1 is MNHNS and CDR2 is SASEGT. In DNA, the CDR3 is TGTGCCAGCAGTCCGAGACAGGGCTCCTACAATGAGCAGTTCTTC. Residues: CASSPRQGSYNEQFF.

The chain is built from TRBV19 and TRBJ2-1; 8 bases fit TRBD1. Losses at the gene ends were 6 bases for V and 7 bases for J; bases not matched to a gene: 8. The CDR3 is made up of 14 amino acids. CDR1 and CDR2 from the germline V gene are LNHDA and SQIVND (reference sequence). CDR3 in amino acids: CASSQAQGANEQFF. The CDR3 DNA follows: TGTGCCAGTAGCCAGGCCCAGGGGGCTAATGAGCAGTTCTTC.